The clone carrying this T cell receptor beta chain showed up many times. Its antigen remains unidentified. This sample's time point: longitudinal time-point 3. Among the participants, healthy controls were blood bank volunteers in Maryland, USA. Unsorted libraries were prepared from 2 million PBMCs that had been stored at -80 C. The V gene's germline CDR1 is DFQATT and CDR2 SNEGSKA (reference sequence). CDR3 size: 13 residues. V was trimmed by 6 bases and J by 7 bases, leaving 16 bases between them. This sample was included in a study of neurological immune-mediated disorders. A 10-nucleotide random UMI tagged transcripts in template-switch 5'RACE cDNA synthesis. TCRdb re-derived calls from the 5' RACE reads in MiXCR, one entry per CDR3 protein. The table records about 50,000 distinct CDR3 sequences, roughly 8.8% of them present only once. Study-level findings and limits: It was HTLV-1-associated myelopathy that showed the most TCR clonal expansion, while multiple sclerosis showed the least, falling below healthy controls.

V gene TRBV20-1 combines with J gene TRBJ2-1; no clear D gene. The sequenced material came from PBMCs. This TCR was recovered from a woman aged 40 to 55 in good health. The CDR3 loop reads CSAPALSPNEQFF. Here the CDR3 DNA reads TGCAGTGCACCCGCGCTATCTCCTAATGAGCAGTTCTTC.